This T cell receptor beta chain was recorded in a study of blood T cell repertoires in COVID-19. Profiled with immunoSEQ multiplex PCR; TCRdb holds only in-frame clones, not every one. The sample has roughly 180,000 clones; roughly four fifths are singletons. The origin of this receptor is a human donor in a cohort sampled during active COVID-19. Sequenced: peripheral blood.

CDR3 nucleotide sequence: TGTGCCACCCGGGACAGTACATACTACGAGCAGTACTTC. It is translated as CATRDSTYYEQYF. The genes are TRBV15 and TRBJ2-7; 7 nucleotides agree with TRBD1. CDR1 is LNHNV and CDR2 is YYDKDF in the germline V gene (reference sequence). Unmatched junction bases numbered 7, after V lost 8 bases and J lost 3 bases. The CDR3 is made up of 13 amino acids.